These 32 T cell receptor beta chains were all obtained from the same sample, sequenced in a study of T cell repertoires in cytomegalovirus infection. No cognate antigen is known for these TCRs. Each CDR3 protein is one row after TCRdb ran MiXCR on the reads. The data show about 900,000 distinct CDR3 sequences, with 30% to 40% seen just once and 13% held by the top ten. The material was cultured CD8+ T cells from PBMCs, obtained from culture after CMV antigen stimulation. These receptors all come from a human donor in good health (CMV status not recorded). Some clones in this sample may be carry-over from other donors' samples.

This clonotype was counted only a few times. This sequence joins TRBV7-9 and TRBJ2-1; D is unresolved. Trimming took 5 bases from V and 8 from J, leaving 19 bases between them. The germline CDR1 and CDR2 sequences are SEHNR and FQNEAQ (reference sequence). The CDR3 consists of 15 residues. This chain's CDR3 is CASSPPPFRADEQFF. The CDR3 DNA sequence: TGTGCCAGCAGCCCTCCGCCATTCAGAGCCGATGAGCAGTTCTTC.

The V call is TRBV2, the J call TRBJ1-3; TRBD1 might be the D (5 bases). Trimming cost V 11 bases and J 1 base, with 6 bases left between them. Germline CDR1 SNHLY, CDR2 FYNNEI. This CDR3 has 11 residues. This CDR3 reads CAWGSGNTIYF. CDR3 nucleotides: TGTGCCTGGGGGTCTGGAAACACCATATATTTT. The full variable domain, in which reference TRBV2 and TRBJ1-3 provide the parts outside the CDR3, is EPEVTQTPSHQVTQMGQEVILRCVPISNHLYFYWYRQILGQKVEFLVSFYNNEISEKSEIFDDQFSVERPDGSNFTLKIRSTKLEDSAMYFCAWGSGNTIYFGEGSWLTVV.

There are many counts of this clonotype. The V call is TRBV7-2, the J call TRBJ2-7; TRBD2 is a possible D gene (6 bases). Per the germline V gene, CDR1 is SGHTA and CDR2 is FQGNSA. The CDR3 runs 15 residues. The ends were cut back, 2 bases at V and 2 bases at J, with 13 bases in the middle. CDR3 in amino acids: CASSLLGGDPYEQYV. In nucleotides, the CDR3 is TGTGCCAGCAGCTTACTCGGGGGAGATCCCTACGAGCAGTACGTC.

The chain joins TRBV7-9 to TRBJ1-2, with D perhaps matching TRBD1 (6 bases). CDR1 is SEHNR, CDR2 FQNEAQ, per germline (reference sequence). This CDR3 region has 16 residues. V lost 1 base and J lost 8, with 20 bases in between. CDR3 protein: CASSLVGAGFQGGYTF. As DNA, the CDR3 is TGTGCCAGCAGCTTAGTAGGAGCGGGGTTCCAGGGGGGCTACACCTTC.

This rearrangement joins TRBV6-2 or TRBV6-3 to TRBJ2-7; either TRBD1 or TRBD2 may supply D (6 bases each). CDR3 size: 13 residues. Looked up from germline, CDR1 is MNHEY and CDR2 is SVGEGT. This CDR3 reads CASRERGVYEQYV. The CDR3 DNA follows: TGTGCCAGCAGAGAAAGGGGGGTCTACGAACAGTACGTC.

The sample holds a few counts of this clonotype. At one end the junction does not follow the germline gene, possibly because of a read error. J is TRBJ2-1 and V is TRBV7-6; weak D call: TRBD2 (5 bases). The CDR3 covers 21 residues. Germline CDR1 and CDR2: SGHVS and FNYEAQ. The CDR3 region is CASSLSEYERRGEHSYNEQFF. DNA of the CDR3: TGTGCTAGCAGCTTATCCGAATATGAGCGACGGGGTGAACACTCCTACAATGAGCAGTTCTTC.

A note on this clonotype: Just one base apart from a much larger clone, this may be a read error. The chain uses TRBV7-2 and TRBJ2-1; D is unresolved. CDR3 length: 13 amino acids. The ends were cut back, 3 bases at V and 6 bases at J, with 9 bases in the middle. Per germline, CDR1 SGHTA and CDR2 FQGNSA. As DNA, the CDR3 is TGTGCCAGCAGCTTCAGGCAGTGCAATGAGCAGTTCTTC. As protein: CASSFRQCNEQFF.

This clonotype has a count of ten or more. V and J are TRBV7-9 and TRBJ1-1, with 8 bases fitting TRBD1. From germline, CDR1 is SEHNR and CDR2 FQNEAQ (reference sequence). J gave up 3 bases and V 3 bases, and 9 bases lay outside the gene matches. The CDR3 consists of 16 residues. This CDR3 reads CASSFPRTGMDTEAFF. The DNA for the CDR3 is TGTGCCAGCAGCTTTCCGAGGACAGGGATGGACACTGAAGCTTTCTTT. Supplemented by reference TRBV7-9 and TRBJ1-1, the full variable domain reads DTGVSQNPRHKITKRGQNVTFRCDPISEHNRLYWYRQTLGQGPEFLTYFQNEAQLEKSRLLSDRFSAERPKGSFSTLEIQRTEQGDSAMYLCASSFPRTGMDTEAFFGQGTRLTVV.

The V and J genes are TRBV29-1 and TRBJ1-2, with D possibly matching TRBD1 (6 bases). Germline CDR1 reads SQVTM; CDR2 reads ANQGSEA. The CDR3 length is 12 residues. V was shortened by 4 bases and J by 4 bases, with 10 bases between the two germline ends. CDR3 protein: CSVASRGYGYTF. The CDR3, as DNA: TGCAGCGTTGCTAGCAGGGGCTATGGCTACACCTTC.

V usage is TRBV4-2 and J usage is TRBJ2-3; 10 positions match TRBD2. V gave up 0 bases and J gave up 5 bases; unmatched junction bases: 8. This CDR3 comprises 17 residues. Germline V gene lookup returns CDR1 LGHNA and CDR2 YNFKEQ. The CDR3 DNA is TGTGCCAGCAGCCAAGATCTGAGCGGGGGGGCCAAAGATACGCAGTATTTT. Protein: CASSQDLSGGAKDTQYF.

The genes are TRBV7-3 and TRBJ2-1; 11 nucleotides line up with TRBD2. CDR1 SGHTA and CDR2 FQGTGA come from the germline V gene. Losses at the gene ends were 5 bases for V and 8 bases for J; bases not matched to a gene: 17. The CDR3 loop spans 18 amino acids. The CDR3 DNA reads as TGTGCCAGCAGCCCATATGGGTTTAGCGGGGGGGCCGGGGATGAGCAGTTCTTC. Its translation is CASSPYGFSGGAGDEQFF.

The CDR3, as DNA: TGCGCCAGCAGCCAAGTTGCCTCAGTCGCCTACGAGCAGTACTTC. Its translation: CASSQVASVAYEQYF. V and J are TRBV4-1 and TRBJ2-7; the D is unclear. Trimming took 1 base from V and 2 from J, leaving 12 bases between them. The length of the CDR3 is 15 residues. In germline, CDR1 is MGHRA, CDR2 YSYEKL.

This clonotype was counted only a few times. The chain carries TRBV19 and TRBJ2-1; D not resolved. Germline loops: CDR1 LNHDA, CDR2 SQIVND (reference sequence). V lost 1 base and J 6 bases, leaving 7 bases between the germline ends. The CDR3 length is 13 residues. The CDR3 sequence: CASSIVYPNEQFF. The CDR3 DNA is TGTGCCAGTAGTATAGTTTACCCCAATGAGCAGTTCTTC.

The V and J genes are TRBV10-2 and TRBJ1-1; D is perhaps TRBD1 (5 bases). Germline V gene lookup returns CDR1 WSHSY and CDR2 SAAADI. V lost 4 bases and J lost 5, with 17 bases in between. This CDR3 is built from 15 residues. The DNA of the CDR3 is TGCGCCAGCAGTGTCTCTAGGGGCGCGGGAACTGAAGCTTTCTTT. Protein sequence: CASSVSRGAGTEAFF.

Concerning this clonotype: A read error may be the cause here, since a much bigger clone is one base away. The gene calls are TRBV7-4 and TRBJ2-3, with a tentative D call TRBD1 (6 bases). The CDR3 spans 12 residues. Per the germline V gene, CDR1 is SGHVT and CDR2 is SQSDAQ. Written as DNA, the CDR3 is TGTGCCAACAGCTTACAGGGCCGGCTGCAGTATTTT. Protein: CANSLQGRLQYF.

This chain links TRBV6-5 with TRBJ2-7; 8 bases line up with TRBD1. Trimming took 5 bases from V and 3 from J; bases not matched to a gene: 9. Per the germline V gene, CDR1 is MNHEY and CDR2 is SVGAGI. This CDR3 spans 15 amino acids. The CDR3, as DNA: TGTGCCAGCAGTGGCCGGACAGGGTCCCTCTACGAGCAGTACGTC. This encodes CASSGRTGSLYEQYV.

This rearrangement joins TRBV19 to TRBJ1-1; perhaps TRBD1 as D (6 bases). V lost 7 bases, J lost 4 bases, and 7 bases lay in between. The CDR3 is 11 amino acids. Germline CDR1 reads LNHDA; CDR2 reads SQIVND (reference sequence). CDR3 region: CASIQGTEAFF. CDR3 nucleotides: TGTGCCAGTATACAGGGCACTGAAGCTTTCTTT.

The chain has TRBV12-3 or TRBV12-4 and TRBJ2-1; 13 nucleotides agree with TRBD2. V was pared by 6 bases and J by 7 bases, with 3 bases of the junction left unmatched. The CDR3 has 14 residues. This CDR3 reads CASRTSGGQNEQFF. CDR3 coding DNA: TGTGCCAGCAGGACTAGCGGGGGGCAGAATGAGCAGTTCTTC.

The table lists this clonotype with a few counts. The chain uses TRBV24-1 and TRBJ2-1; D may be TRBD1 (5 bases). Trimming removed 1 base from V and 0 bases from J, with 21 bases in between. Germline CDR1 KGHDR, CDR2 SFDVKD. The CDR3 runs to 20 residues. The CDR3 sequence is CATSDLEAGKSPTSYNEQFF. The CDR3 DNA follows: TGTGCCACCAGTGATTTAGAGGCAGGGAAATCCCCAACCTCCTACAATGAGCAGTTCTTC.

J is TRBJ2-2 and V is TRBV7-9, with 7 nucleotides matching TRBD2. The CDR3 extends over 14 amino acids. The germline gives CDR1 SEHNR, CDR2 FQNEAQ (reference sequence). V trimming: 6 bases; J trimming: 4 bases; junction bases outside the gene matches: 5. CDR3 DNA: TGTGCCAGCAGGTCCTCGGGGGGCACCGGGGAGCTGTTTTTT. Translation: CASRSSGGTGELFF. Using reference TRBV7-9 and TRBJ2-2 for the parts outside the CDR3, the full variable domain is DTGVSQNPRHKITKRGQNVTFRCDPISEHNRLYWYRQTLGQGPEFLTYFQNEAQLEKSRLLSDRFSAERPKGSFSTLEIQRTEQGDSAMYLCASRSSGGTGELFFGEGSRLTVL.

This clonotype was seen more than once but under ten times. The gene calls are TRBV6-1 and TRBJ1-2; weak D call: TRBD1 (5 bases). Trimming took off 5 bases at V and 4 bases at J, with 23 bases between the two ends. The germline CDR1 and CDR2 sequences are MNHNS and SASEGT. The CDR3 consists of 17 residues. The CDR3 reads CASSKVVGAGWIYGYTF. The DNA for the CDR3 is TGTGCCAGCAGTAAAGTCGTAGGGGCGGGATGGATCTATGGCTACACCTTC.

This clonotype has only a few counts. A clone one base away is much larger, so this may be a read error. The chain uses TRBV7-2 and TRBJ2-3; tentatively, D is TRBD1 (6 bases). CDR3 length: 17 amino acids. The V and J ends lost 5 bases and 2 bases respectively, with 20 bases between them. Germline V gene sequence: CDR1 SGHTA, CDR2 FQGNSA. The CDR3 bases are TGTGCCAGCAGCCAACTGGGGGCCCTTGAGGACACAGATACGCAGTATTTT. As protein: CASSQLGALEDTDTQYF. Looking up the rest from reference TRBV7-2 and TRBJ2-3 gives the full variable domain: GAGVSQSPSNKVTEKGKDVELRCDPISGHTALYWYRQSLGQGLEFLIYFQGNSAPDKSGLPSDRFSAERTGGSVSTLTIQRTQQEDSAVYLCASSQLGALEDTDTQYFGPGTRLTVL.

The chain is built from TRBV19 and TRBJ1-5; TRBD1 is a possible D gene (5 bases). The CDR3 totals 13 residues. V lost 5 bases and J lost 9, with 14 bases in between. Germline loops: CDR1 LNHDA, CDR2 SQIVND (reference sequence). The CDR3 is CASSWEGLRPQHF. CDR3 bases: TGTGCCAGTAGTTGGGAGGGGCTGAGGCCCCAGCATTTT.

This clonotype was seen more than once but under ten times. The chain uses TRBV28 and TRBJ2-1; the match to TRBD2 covers 9 bases. The J segment lost 7 bases and the V segment lost 5 bases, leaving 9 bases of the junction unmatched. CDR1 is MDHEN, CDR2 SYDVKM, per germline. This CDR3 comprises 15 residues. The CDR3 sequence is CASSPFSGGGNEQFF. The CDR3 nucleotides are TGTGCCAGCAGTCCTTTTAGCGGGGGCGGAAATGAGCAGTTCTTC.

This clonotype has more than one count but fewer than ten. V and J are TRBV5-1 and TRBJ1-6; D ambiguous. This CDR3 contains 17 residues. CDR1 and CDR2 (germline): SGHRS, YFSETQ. Trimming shortened V by 4 bases and J by 7 bases, and 21 bases separated the two germline ends. The DNA of the CDR3 is TGCGCCAGCAGCCCAAGTGGAAGTTTGGAGTCGAATTCACCCCTCCACTTT. This translates into CASSPSGSLESNSPLHF.

This chain uses TRBV27 with TRBJ2-1; D is perhaps TRBD2 (6 bases). The germline V gene encodes CDR1 MNHEY and CDR2 SMNVEV (reference sequence). This CDR3 contains 16 residues. V was pared by 5 bases and J by 8 bases, with 22 bases between. CDR3 in amino acids: CASSPLVGGEEDEQFF. CDR3 bases: TGTGCCAGCAGTCCCCTGGTCGGGGGAGAAGAGGATGAGCAGTTCTTC.

The genes are TRBV4-2 and TRBJ1-1; D possibly corresponds to TRBD1 (6 bases). CDR1 and CDR2 from the germline V gene are LGHNA and YNFKEQ. The germline V and J ends were trimmed by 1 base and 6 bases, with 12 bases remaining between them. This CDR3 spans 14 amino acids. CDR3 loop: CASSQGTGLAEAFF. The CDR3 DNA reads TGTGCCAGCAGCCAAGGTACAGGGTTGGCTGAAGCTTTCTTT.

The rearrangement links TRBV27 to TRBJ1-5; D is undetermined. Germline CDR1 MNHEY, CDR2 SMNVEV (reference sequence). Trimming removed 0 bases at V and 5 bases at J, with 8 bases between. This CDR3 spans 14 amino acids. The CDR3 loop is CASSLSSADQPQHF. The DNA for the CDR3 is TGTGCCAGCAGTTTATCGTCCGCTGATCAGCCCCAGCATTTT.

CDR3 sequence: CATSDLGLAGGIDTQYF. The DNA for the CDR3 is TGTGCCACCAGTGATTTGGGTCTAGCGGGGGGGATAGATACGCAGTATTTT. The V call is TRBV24-1, the J call TRBJ2-3, with TRBD2 identical over 12 bases. This CDR3 has 17 residues. J gave up 5 bases and V 0 bases, and 5 bases lay outside the gene matches. Germline V gene lookup returns CDR1 KGHDR and CDR2 SFDVKD.

This sequence joins TRBV2 and TRBJ2-1, with 7 positions matching TRBD1. Unmatched junction bases numbered 23, after V lost 3 bases and J lost 9 bases. The CDR3 covers 19 residues. Germline CDR1 and CDR2: SNHLY and FYNNEI. The CDR3 DNA reads TGTGCCAGCAGTGATTCGATTGTGCATGCAGGGGGTATGCGCGGTGAGCAGTTCTTC. Its protein product is CASSDSIVHAGGMRGEQFF.

This clonotype was picked up many times. V usage is TRBV12-3 or TRBV12-4 and J usage is TRBJ2-1; D is undetermined. This CDR3 comprises 13 residues. Trimming removed 6 bases from V and 4 bases from J, with 10 bases in between. CDR3 residues: CASRVSRYNEQFF. The CDR3 region has the DNA TGTGCCAGCAGGGTGAGTCGGTACAATGAGCAGTTCTTC.

This clonotype was observed at least ten times. The chain links TRBV7-8 to TRBJ2-7; TRBD1 agrees at 7 bases. V shed 3 bases, J shed 0 bases, and the junction held 11 bases outside the gene matches. The CDR3 contains 17 residues. The V gene's germline CDR1 is SGHVS and CDR2 FQNEAQ. CDR3 coding DNA: TGTGCCAGCAGCTTGCCGACAGGGTGGATTACCTCCTACGAGCAGTACTTC. This encodes CASSLPTGWITSYEQYF.